The clone carrying this TCR beta chain was recorded at least ten times. No antigen is known for it. This CDR3 comprises 15 residues. The J segment lost 4 bases and the V segment lost 2 bases, leaving 5 bases of the junction unmatched. The germline gives CDR1 MNHNS, CDR2 SASEGT. Time point noted: pre-sensitization, week 0. Treatment noted: therapeutic diphenylcyclopropenone sensitization with weekly scalp DPC. This entry comes from a study of human T cells and chemical hapten exposure. Study-level results: No change in TCRs above 1 in 1000 frequency was produced by DPC sensitization. Having alopecia, donors may respond immunologically unlike healthy people.

TCRdb re-called the RACE reads through MiXCR, storing one row per CDR3 protein. Of roughly 380,000 distinct CDR3 sequences in the sample, 4% to 6% were seen once. The rearrangement uses TRBV6-1 and TRBJ1-1, with 9 bases identical to TRBD1. The source is a woman aged 45-65 years with alopecia areata. Some clones in this sample may be carry-over from other donors' samples. The specimen was whole blood, collected in connection with sensitization to the hapten diphenylcyclopropenone (DPC). DNA of the CDR3: TGTGCCAGCAGTGAATACAGGGGGCGCGGCACTGAAGCTTTCTTT. This sequence encodes CASSEYRGRGTEAFF.